This T cell receptor beta chain was identified during a study of cytomegalovirus exposure and HLA in healthy donors. The wider study: Out of around 360 genotyped donors, roughly 80% belonged to the Caucasian-associated ancestry cluster.

The CDR3 spans 16 residues. Germline lookup yields CDR1 MGHDK and CDR2 SYGVNS. V was clipped by 5 bases and J by 2 bases; unmatched bases: 10. The PCR ran on 60 Vbeta and 13 Jbeta primers. Method: immunoSEQ multiplex PCR; TCRdb's copy keeps in-frame clones and lacks some. The sample holds about 150,000 clones, about 80% seen once. A word on this clone: Its antigen is undetermined.

Study-level findings and limits: According to a later analysis, most TCR beta chains associated with CMV appeared HLA-restricted.

The receptor was isolated from a man aged 25-45 years in good health and CMV-seropositive. The genes are TRBV25-1 and TRBJ2-5; TRBD2 agrees at 8 bases. What was sequenced was PBMCs. The CDR3: CASSITRGGLQETQYF. The CDR3 nucleotides are TGTGCCAGCAGTATAACACGGGGGGGCTTGCAAGAGACCCAGTACTTC. The entire variable domain, with the rest obtained from reference TRBV25-1 and TRBJ2-5, is as follows: EADIYQTPRYLVIGTGKKITLECSQTMGHDKMYWYQQDPGMELHLIHYSYGVNSTEKGDLSSESTVSRIRTEHFPLTLESARPSHTSQYLCASSITRGGLQETQYFGPGTRLLVL.